This T cell receptor beta chain was sequenced in a study of patients and donors after allogeneic stem cell transplantation. TCRdb reprocessed the RT-PCR reads via MiXCR and lists one record per CDR3 protein. The sample includes approximately 150,000 distinct CDR3 sequences, about 30% of them seen just once. The CDR3 extends over 14 amino acids. V lost 2 bases and J lost 6, with 12 bases in between. The rearrangement uses TRBV12-3 or TRBV12-4 and TRBJ2-3; no clear D. This TCR was recovered from a human donor who was either an allogeneic HSCT recipient or a stem cell or donor lymphocyte infusion donor (not recorded which). It is not recorded whose cells these are; they may come from a transplant donor. Specimen: blood, either unsorted or a sorted T cell fraction (not recorded which). The CDR3 region has the DNA TGTGCCAGCAGTTTATTACCCCCCGGGGATACGCAGTATTTT. The encoded protein is CASSLLPPGDTQYF.